This T cell receptor (beta chain) is from a study of siplizumab effects on memory and regulatory T cells (dated by TCRdb to between 2018 and 2020). Background on the whole study: Across about 8 responder-stimulator pairs, mixed lymphocyte reactions were run in pairs, around 1 with siplizumab at 0.75 to 1 ug/mL and around 1 without drug. The effect of the anti-CD2 antibody siplizumab on alloreactive T-cell subsets was examined in allogeneic mixed lymphocyte reactions constructed from human PBMCs.

The CDR3 numbers 17 residues from cysteine through phenylalanine. Only the CDR3 DNA stays, 51 bases, in frame from base 1. The V end gives up 0 bases and the J end 9 bases, leaving 13 bases in the junction not matched to a gene. CDR1 SGHNT and CDR2 YYREEE were looked up in the germline V gene (reference sequence). Mixed lymphocyte reaction cells were cocultured at 37°C for about 6 days. After responder PBMCs were labelled with CFSE and stimulator PBMCs with Violet Dye, the two populations were combined at a 1:1 ratio. Sorted unstimulated T cells and proliferating T cells recovered from mixed lymphocyte reactions were subjected to TCRbeta CDR3 sequencing. Fresh whole blood from fewer than 11 HLA-typed healthy donors was used as the source from which PBMCs were isolated. Proliferating CFSE-low responder T cells were FACS-sorted after the mixed lymphocyte reaction for TCR sequencing. Remarks on this clone: Its antigen target is currently unknown. No much larger clonotype is one base removed from it; base qualities were not supplied.

Receptor amplification or capture employed the immunoSEQ multiplex PCR assay. Roughly 10^5 TCR templates per sample were assayed on the deep sequencing platform. Genomic DNA extracted from sorted T cells was the material used for TCRbeta CDR3 sequencing. The paper's data handling went like this. The R programming language was used for clonal analysis of TCRbeta CDR3 data. Alloreactive CD4+ and CD8+ clones were identified by comparing unstimulated samples to CFSE-low samples taken after the reaction. By matching sequences to the repertoires of sorted unstimulated Treg and non-Treg cells, each alloreactive CD4+ clone was assigned a regulatory or non-regulatory origin. TCRdb retrieved this table from immuneACCESS and kept in-frame rearrangements only. Not all clones are present; in checked studies, unresolved V genes account for under half, and no reason is known for the remainder. The V and J calls and clone size are taken from that table; D and trimming were inferred from the DNA. This sample holds 3,000 to 4,000 clones; 55% were observed only once. Jointly, the top ten make up around 42% of the sample.

Points the paper makes about the study in general: Of the alloreactive CD4+ clones that could be mapped, the Treg-derived share averaged around 64% with siplizumab compared with under 35% in control reactions. The cumulative frequency of alloreactive sequences that could be traced back to unstimulated CD4+ memory T cells was significantly reduced by siplizumab. For roughly 80-97% of proliferating CD4+ or CD8+ clones, no naive or memory phenotype could be assigned. Unstimulated naive T cells appeared to be more diverse than memory T cells, and naive cells seemed to make a substantial contribution to the alloresponse. Because sequences below about 10^-5 frequency were poorly captured, only a minor fraction of alloreactive clones could be mapped to unstimulated subsets. No functional confirmation was obtained for the suppressive function of proliferating Tregs from siplizumab cultures.

The source material was CFSE-low (dividing) CD8+ T cells sorted from an allogeneic mixed lymphocyte reaction. The V gene is TRBV5-4 and the J gene is TRBJ2-3, and 10 bases in between align with TRBD2. This sequence was found in a human donor in good health; the cells came from an allogeneic mixed lymphocyte reaction. Some clones in this sample may be carry-over from other donors' samples. The DNA is TGTGCCAGCAGCTTGGAAGCGGGGGGGCGGACCCTTGACACGCAGTATTTT. Translated, this is CASSLEAGGRTLDTQYF.